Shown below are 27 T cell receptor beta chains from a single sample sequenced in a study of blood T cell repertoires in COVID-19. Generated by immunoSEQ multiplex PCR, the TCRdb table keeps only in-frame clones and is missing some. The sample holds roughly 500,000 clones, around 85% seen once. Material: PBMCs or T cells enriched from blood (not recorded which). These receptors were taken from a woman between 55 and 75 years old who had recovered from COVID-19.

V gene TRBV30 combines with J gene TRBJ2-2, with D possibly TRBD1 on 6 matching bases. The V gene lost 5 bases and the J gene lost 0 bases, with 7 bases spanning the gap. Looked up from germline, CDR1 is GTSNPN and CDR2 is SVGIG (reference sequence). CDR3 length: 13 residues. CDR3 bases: TGTGCCTGGGACAGGACGAACACCGGGGAGCTGTTTTTT. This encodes CAWDRTNTGELFF.

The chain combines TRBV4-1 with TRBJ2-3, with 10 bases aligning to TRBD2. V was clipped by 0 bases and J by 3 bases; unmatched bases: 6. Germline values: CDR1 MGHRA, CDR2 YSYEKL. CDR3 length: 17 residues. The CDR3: CASSQDPGLANTDTQYF. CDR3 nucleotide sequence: TGCGCCAGCAGCCAAGATCCGGGACTAGCGAATACAGATACGCAGTATTTT.

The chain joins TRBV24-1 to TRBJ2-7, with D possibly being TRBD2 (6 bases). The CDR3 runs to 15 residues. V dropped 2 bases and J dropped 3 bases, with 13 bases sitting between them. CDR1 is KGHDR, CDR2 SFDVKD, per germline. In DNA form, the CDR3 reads TGTGCCACCAGTGATTCCGGGGGAGTGGACTACGAGCAGTACTTC. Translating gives CATSDSGGVDYEQYF.

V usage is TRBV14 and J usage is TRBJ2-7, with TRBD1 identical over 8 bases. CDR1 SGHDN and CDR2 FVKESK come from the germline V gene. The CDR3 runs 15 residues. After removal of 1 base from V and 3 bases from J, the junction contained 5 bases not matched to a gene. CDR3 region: CASSQGGGQGYEQYV. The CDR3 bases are TGTGCCAGCAGCCAAGGGGGAGGACAGGGCTACGAGCAGTACGTC.

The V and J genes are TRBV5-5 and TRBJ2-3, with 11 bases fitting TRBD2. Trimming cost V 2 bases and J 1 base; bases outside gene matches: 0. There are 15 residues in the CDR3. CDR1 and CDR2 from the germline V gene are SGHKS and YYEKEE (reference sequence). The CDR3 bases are TGTGCCAGCAGCTTACTAGCGGGGGGCACAGATACGCAGTATTTT. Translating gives CASSLLAGGTDTQYF.

This CDR3 is CASSEEPSGVTGELFF. The CDR3, as DNA: TGTGCCAGCAGTGAAGAGCCTAGCGGGGTGACCGGGGAGCTGTTTTTT. The rearrangement links TRBV2 to TRBJ2-2; TRBD2 matches 9 bases. Germline CDR1 reads SNHLY; CDR2 reads FYNNEI. The CDR3 is 16 amino acids. Trimming cost V 1 base and J 5 bases; bases outside gene matches: 5.

CDR3 coding DNA: TGTGCCACCCCGACGGGACAGAGGGTAGGCTACACCTTC. Translated, it gives CATPTGQRVGYTF. The V and J genes are TRBV7-4 and TRBJ1-2, with TRBD1 identical over 7 bases. The CDR3 consists of 13 residues. Trimming at V came to 10 bases and at J to 8 bases, leaving 13 bases not matched to a gene. Germline loops: CDR1 SGHVT, CDR2 SQSDAQ.

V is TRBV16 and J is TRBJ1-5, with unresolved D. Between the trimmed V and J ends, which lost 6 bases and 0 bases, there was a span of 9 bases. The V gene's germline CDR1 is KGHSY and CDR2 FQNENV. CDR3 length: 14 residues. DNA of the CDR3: TGTGCCAGCAGTCCCGGGAGTAGCAATCAGCCCCAGCATTTT. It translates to CASSPGSSNQPQHF.

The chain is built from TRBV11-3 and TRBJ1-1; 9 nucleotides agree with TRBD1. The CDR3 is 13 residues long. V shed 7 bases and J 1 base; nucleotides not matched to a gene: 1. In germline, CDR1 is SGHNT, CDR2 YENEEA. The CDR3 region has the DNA TGTGCCAGCAAGGGACAGGGGAACACTGAAGCTTTCTTT. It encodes CASKGQGNTEAFF. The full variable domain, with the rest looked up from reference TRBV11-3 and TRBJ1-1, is EAGVVQSPRYKIIEKKQPVAFWCNPISGHNTLYWYLQNLGQGPELLIRYENEEAVDDSQLPKDRFSAERLKGVDSTLKIQPAELGDSAVYLCASKGQGNTEAFFGQGTRLTVV.

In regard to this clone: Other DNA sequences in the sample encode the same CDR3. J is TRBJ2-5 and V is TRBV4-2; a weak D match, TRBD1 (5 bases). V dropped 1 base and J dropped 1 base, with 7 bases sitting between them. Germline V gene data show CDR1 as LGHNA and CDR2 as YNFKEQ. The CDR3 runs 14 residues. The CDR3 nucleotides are TGTGCCAGCAGCCAAGGACAGCTCCAAGAGACCCAGTACTTC. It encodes CASSQGQLQETQYF.

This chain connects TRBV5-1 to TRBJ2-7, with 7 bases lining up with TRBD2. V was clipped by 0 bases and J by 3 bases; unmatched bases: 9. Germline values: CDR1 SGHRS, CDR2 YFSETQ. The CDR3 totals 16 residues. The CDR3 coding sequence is TGCGCCAGCAGCTTGGTACCAGGGACTAAGCTCTACGAGCAGTACGTC. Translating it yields CASSLVPGTKLYEQYV.

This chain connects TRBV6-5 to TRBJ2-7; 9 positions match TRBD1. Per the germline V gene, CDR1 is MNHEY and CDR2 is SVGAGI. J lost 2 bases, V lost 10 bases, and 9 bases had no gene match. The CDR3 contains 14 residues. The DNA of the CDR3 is TGTGCCACTGCACACAGGGGGCCGGCCTACGAGCAGTACGTC. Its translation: CATAHRGPAYEQYV.

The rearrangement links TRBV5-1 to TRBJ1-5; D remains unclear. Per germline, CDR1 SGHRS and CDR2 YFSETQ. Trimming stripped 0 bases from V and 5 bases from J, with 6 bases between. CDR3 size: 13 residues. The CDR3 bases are TGCGCCAGCAGCTTGGGCACTGATCAGCCCCAGCATTTT. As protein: CASSLGTDQPQHF.

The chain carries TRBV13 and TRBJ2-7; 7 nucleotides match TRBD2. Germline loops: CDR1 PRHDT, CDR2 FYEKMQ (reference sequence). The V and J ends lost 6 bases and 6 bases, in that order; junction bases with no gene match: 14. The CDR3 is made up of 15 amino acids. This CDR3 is CASRAGTKGAFEQYV. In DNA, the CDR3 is TGTGCCAGCAGGGCCGGGACTAAAGGGGCTTTCGAGCAGTACGTC.

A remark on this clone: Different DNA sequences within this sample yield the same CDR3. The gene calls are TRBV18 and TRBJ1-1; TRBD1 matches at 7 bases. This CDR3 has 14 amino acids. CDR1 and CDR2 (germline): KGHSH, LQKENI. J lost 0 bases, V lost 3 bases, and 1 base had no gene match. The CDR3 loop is CASSPTGMNTEAFF. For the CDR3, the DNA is TGTGCCAGCTCACCGACAGGGATGAACACTGAAGCTTTCTTT. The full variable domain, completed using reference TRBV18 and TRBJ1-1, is NAGVMQNPRHLVRRRGQEARLRCSPMKGHSHVYWYRQLPEEGLKFMVYLQKENIIDESGMPKERFSAEFPKEGPSILRIQQVVRGDSAAYFCASSPTGMNTEAFFGQGTRLTVV.

The CDR3 DNA follows: TGTGCCAGCAGCCTTACAGGATTTCGGAATTCACCCCTCCACTTT. Protein sequence: CASSLTGFRNSPLHF. The chain employs TRBV3-1 (or the pseudogene TRBV3-2) and TRBJ1-6; D may be TRBD1 (5 bases). Germline V gene sequence: CDR1 LGHDT, CDR2 YNNKEL (reference sequence). The V gene lost 4 bases and the J gene lost 7 bases, with 14 bases spanning the gap. This CDR3 is built from 15 residues.

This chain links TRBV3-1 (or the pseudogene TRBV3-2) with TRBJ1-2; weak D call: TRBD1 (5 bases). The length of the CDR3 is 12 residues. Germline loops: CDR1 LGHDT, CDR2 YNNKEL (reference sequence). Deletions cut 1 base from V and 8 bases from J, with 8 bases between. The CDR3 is CASSQGGVGYTF. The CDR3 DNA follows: TGTGCCAGCAGCCAAGGGGGGGTCGGCTACACCTTC.

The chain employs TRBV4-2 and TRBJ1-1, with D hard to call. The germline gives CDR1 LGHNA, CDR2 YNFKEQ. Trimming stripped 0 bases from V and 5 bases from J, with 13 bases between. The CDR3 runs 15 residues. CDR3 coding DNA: TGTGCCAGCAGCCAAGAAAAGGGAGCGGGAACTGAAGCTTTCTTT. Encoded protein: CASSQEKGAGTEAFF.

The CDR3, as DNA: TGTGCCAGCAGCCCCCGGGGGGAAGGGTTTAACTATGGCTACACCTTC. Translation gives CASSPRGEGFNYGYTF. V and J are TRBV5-4 and TRBJ1-2; TRBD1 might be the D (5 bases). The CDR3 contains 16 residues. Trimming took 4 bases from V and 1 from J, leaving 17 bases between them. In germline, CDR1 is SGHNT, CDR2 YYREEE (reference sequence).

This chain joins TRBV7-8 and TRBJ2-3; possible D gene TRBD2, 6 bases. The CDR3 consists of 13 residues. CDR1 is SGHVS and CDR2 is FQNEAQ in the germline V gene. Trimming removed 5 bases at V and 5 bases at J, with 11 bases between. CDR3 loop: CASSLGEEDTQYF. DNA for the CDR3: TGTGCCAGCAGCCTAGGGGAGGAAGATACGCAGTATTTT.

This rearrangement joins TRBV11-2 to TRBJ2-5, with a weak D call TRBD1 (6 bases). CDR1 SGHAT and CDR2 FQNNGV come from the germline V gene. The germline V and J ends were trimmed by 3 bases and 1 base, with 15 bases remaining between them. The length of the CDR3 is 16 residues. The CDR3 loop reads CASSLGTRQAQETQYF. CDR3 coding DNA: TGTGCCAGCAGCTTGGGAACCCGACAGGCCCAAGAGACCCAGTACTTC.

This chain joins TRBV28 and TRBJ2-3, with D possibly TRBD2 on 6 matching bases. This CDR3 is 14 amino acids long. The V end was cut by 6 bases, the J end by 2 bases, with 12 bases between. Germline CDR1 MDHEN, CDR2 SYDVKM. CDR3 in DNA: TGTGCCAGCAGACCGGGACTGATCACAGATACGCAGTATTTT. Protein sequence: CASRPGLITDTQYF.

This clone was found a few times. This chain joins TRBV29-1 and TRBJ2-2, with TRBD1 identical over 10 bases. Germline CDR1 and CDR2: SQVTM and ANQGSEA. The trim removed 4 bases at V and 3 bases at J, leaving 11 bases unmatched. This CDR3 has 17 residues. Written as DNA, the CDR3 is TGCAGCGTTGCGGGTCCCCCGGGACAGGGGTACACCGGGGAGCTGTTTTTT. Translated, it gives CSVAGPPGQGYTGELFF.

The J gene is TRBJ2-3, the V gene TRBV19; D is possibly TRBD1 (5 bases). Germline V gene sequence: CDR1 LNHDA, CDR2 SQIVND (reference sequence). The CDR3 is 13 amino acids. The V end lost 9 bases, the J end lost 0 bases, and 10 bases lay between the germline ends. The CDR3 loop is CASGQGSTDTQYF. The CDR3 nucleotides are TGTGCCAGCGGCCAGGGTAGCACAGATACGCAGTATTTT.

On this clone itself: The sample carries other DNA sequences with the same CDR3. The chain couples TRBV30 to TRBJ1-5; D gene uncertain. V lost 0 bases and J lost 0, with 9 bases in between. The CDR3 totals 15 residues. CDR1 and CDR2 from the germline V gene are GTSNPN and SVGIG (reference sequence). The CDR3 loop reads CAWSVRGYSNQPQHF. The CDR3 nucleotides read TGTGCCTGGAGTGTACGGGGTTATAGCAATCAGCCCCAGCATTTT.

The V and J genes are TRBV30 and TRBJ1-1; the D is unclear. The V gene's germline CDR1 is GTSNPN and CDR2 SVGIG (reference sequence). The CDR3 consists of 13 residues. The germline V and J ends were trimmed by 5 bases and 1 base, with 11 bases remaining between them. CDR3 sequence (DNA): TGTGCCTGGTCGGGGTGGCAGAACACTGAAGCTTTCTTT. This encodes CAWSGWQNTEAFF.

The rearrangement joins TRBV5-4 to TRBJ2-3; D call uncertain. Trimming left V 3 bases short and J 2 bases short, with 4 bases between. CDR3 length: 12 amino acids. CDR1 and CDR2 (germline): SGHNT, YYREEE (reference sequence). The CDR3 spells CASSSYTDTQYF. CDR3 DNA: TGTGCCAGCAGCTCCTACACAGATACGCAGTATTTT.